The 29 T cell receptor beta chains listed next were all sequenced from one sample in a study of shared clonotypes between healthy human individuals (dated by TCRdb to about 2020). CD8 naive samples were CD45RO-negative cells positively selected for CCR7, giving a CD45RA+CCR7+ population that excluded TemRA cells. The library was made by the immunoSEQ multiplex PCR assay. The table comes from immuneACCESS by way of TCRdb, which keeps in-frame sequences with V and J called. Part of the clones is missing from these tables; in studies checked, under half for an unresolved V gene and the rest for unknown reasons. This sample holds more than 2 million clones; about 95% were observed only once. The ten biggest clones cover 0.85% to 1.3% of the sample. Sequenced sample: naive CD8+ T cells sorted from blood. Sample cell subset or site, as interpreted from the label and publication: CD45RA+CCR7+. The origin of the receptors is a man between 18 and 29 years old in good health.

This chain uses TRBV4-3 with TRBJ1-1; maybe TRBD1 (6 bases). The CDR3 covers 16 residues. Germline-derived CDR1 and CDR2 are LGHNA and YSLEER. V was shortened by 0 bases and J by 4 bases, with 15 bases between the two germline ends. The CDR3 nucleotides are TGCGCCAGCAGCCAAGATATTGGGGAAGGGGGCACTGAAGCTTTCTTT. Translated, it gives CASSQDIGEGGTEAFF.

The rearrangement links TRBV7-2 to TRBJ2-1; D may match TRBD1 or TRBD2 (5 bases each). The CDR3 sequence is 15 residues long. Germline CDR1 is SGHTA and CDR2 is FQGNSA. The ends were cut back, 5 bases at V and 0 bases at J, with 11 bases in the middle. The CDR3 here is CASSMGVSSYNEQFF. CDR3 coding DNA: TGTGCCAGCAGCATGGGGGTGAGCTCCTACAATGAGCAGTTCTTC.

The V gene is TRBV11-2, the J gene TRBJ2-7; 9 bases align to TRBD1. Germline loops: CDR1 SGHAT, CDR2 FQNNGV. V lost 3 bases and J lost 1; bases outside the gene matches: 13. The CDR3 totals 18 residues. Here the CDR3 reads CASSLGAPGTGMSYEQYF. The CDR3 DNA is TGTGCCAGCAGCTTGGGGGCCCCCGGGACAGGGATGTCCTACGAGCAGTACTTC.

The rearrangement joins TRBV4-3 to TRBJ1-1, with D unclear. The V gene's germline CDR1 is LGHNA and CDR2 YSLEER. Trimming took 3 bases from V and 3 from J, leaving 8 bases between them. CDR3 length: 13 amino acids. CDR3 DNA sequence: TGCGCCAGCAGCCACCTAAGCGACACTGAAGCTTTCTTT. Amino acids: CASSHLSDTEAFF.

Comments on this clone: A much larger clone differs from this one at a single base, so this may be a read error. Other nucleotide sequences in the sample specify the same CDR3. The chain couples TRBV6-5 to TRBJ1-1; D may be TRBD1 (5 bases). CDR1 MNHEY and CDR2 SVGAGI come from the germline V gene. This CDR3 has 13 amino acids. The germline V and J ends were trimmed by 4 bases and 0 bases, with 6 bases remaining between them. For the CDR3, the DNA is TGTGCCAGCAGTTTGGGGGTGAACACTGAAGCTTTCTTT. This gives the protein CASSLGVNTEAFF.

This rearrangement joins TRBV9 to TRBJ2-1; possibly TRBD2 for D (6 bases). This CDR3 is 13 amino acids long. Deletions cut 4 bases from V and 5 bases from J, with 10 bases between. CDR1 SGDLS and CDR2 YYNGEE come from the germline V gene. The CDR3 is CASSLGLHNEQFF. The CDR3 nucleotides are TGTGCCAGCAGCCTGGGACTTCACAATGAGCAGTTCTTC.

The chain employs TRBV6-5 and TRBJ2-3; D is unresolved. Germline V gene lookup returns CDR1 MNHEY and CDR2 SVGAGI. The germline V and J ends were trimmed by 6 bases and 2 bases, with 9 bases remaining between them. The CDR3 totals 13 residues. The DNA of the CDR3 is TGTGCCAGCAGGGCGGAGTACACAGATACGCAGTATTTT. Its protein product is CASRAEYTDTQYF.

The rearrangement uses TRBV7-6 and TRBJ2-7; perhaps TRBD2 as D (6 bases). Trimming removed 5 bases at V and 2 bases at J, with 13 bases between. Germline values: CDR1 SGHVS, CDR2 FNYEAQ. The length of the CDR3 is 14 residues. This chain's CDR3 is CASSALPGAYEQYF. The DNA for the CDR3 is TGTGCCAGCAGCGCCTTACCGGGAGCCTACGAGCAGTACTTC.

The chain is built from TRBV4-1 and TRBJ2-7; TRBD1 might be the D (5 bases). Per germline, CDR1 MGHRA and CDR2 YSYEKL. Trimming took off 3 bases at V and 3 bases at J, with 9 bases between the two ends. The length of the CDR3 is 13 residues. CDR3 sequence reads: CASSQTDFYEQYF. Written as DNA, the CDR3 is TGCGCCAGCAGCCAGACAGATTTCTACGAGCAGTACTTC.

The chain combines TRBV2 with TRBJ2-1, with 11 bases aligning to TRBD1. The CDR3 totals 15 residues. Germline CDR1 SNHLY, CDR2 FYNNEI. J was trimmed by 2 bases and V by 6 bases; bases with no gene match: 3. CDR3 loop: CASREGQGAYNEQFF. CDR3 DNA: TGTGCCAGCAGGGAGGGACAGGGGGCCTACAATGAGCAGTTCTTC.

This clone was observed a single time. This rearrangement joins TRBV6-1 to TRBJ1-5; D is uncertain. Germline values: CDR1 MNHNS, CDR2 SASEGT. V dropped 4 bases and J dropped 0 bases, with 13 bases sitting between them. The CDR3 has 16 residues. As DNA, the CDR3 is TGTGCCAGCAGTGGATGGGGTGTCGGTAGCAATCAGCCCCAGCATTTT. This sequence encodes CASSGWGVGSNQPQHF.

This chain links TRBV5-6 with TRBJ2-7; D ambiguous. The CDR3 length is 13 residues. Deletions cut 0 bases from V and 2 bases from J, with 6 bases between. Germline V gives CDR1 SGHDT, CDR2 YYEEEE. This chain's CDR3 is CASSLVETYEQYF. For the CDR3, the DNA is TGTGCCAGCAGCTTGGTCGAGACCTACGAGCAGTACTTC. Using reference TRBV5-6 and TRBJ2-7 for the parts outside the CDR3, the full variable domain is DAGVTQSPTHLIKTRGQQVTLRCSPKSGHDTVSWYQQALGQGPQFIFQYYEEEERQRGNFPDRFSGHQFPNYSSELNVNALLLGDSALYLCASSLVETYEQYFGPGTRLTVT.

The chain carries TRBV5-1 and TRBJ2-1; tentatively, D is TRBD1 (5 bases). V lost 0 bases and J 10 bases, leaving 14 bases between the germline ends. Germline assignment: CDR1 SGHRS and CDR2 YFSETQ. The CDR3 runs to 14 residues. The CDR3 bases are TGCGCCAGCAGCTTGGGGTCGCAGGGTGGCGAGCAGTTCTTC. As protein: CASSLGSQGGEQFF.

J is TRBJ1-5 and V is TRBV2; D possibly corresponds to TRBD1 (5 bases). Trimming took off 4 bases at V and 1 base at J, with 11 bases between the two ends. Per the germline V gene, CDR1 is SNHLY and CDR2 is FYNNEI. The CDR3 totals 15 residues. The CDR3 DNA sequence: TGTGCCAGCAGTGGGGACCTCGGGAGCAATCAGCCCCAGCATTTT. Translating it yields CASSGDLGSNQPQHF.

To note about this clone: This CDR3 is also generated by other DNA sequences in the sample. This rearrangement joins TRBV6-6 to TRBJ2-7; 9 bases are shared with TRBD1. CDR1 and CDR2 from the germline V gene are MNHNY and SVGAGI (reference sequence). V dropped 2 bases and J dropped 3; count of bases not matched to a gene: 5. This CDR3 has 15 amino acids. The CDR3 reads CASSYPTGGGYEQYF. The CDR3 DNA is TGTGCCAGCAGTTACCCTACAGGGGGCGGCTACGAGCAGTACTTC.

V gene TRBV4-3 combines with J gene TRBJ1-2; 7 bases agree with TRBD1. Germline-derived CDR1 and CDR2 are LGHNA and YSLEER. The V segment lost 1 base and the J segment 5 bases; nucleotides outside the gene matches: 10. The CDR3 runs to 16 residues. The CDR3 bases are TGCGCCAGCAGCCAAGTCCTCTCCGGGACAGCGTATGGCTACACCTTC. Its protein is CASSQVLSGTAYGYTF.

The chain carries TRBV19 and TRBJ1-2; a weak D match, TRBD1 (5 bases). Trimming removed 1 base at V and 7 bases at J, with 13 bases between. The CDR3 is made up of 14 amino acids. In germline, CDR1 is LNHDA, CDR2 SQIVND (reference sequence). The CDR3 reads CASSIAGGNIGYTF. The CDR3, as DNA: TGTGCCAGTAGTATAGCTGGGGGGAATATTGGCTACACCTTC.

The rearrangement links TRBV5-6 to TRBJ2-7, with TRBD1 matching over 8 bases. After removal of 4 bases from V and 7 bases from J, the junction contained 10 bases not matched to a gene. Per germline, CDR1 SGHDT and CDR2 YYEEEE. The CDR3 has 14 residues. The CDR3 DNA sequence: TGTGCCAGCAGCCAACCCGGGACAGGTTTGGAGCAGTACTTC. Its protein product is CASSQPGTGLEQYF.

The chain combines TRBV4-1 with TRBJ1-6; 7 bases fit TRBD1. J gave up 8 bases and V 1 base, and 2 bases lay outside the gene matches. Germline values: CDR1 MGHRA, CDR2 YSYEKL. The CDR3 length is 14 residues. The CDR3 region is CASSQVGGDSPLHF. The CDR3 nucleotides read TGCGCCAGCAGCCAAGTAGGGGGCGATTCACCCCTCCACTTT.

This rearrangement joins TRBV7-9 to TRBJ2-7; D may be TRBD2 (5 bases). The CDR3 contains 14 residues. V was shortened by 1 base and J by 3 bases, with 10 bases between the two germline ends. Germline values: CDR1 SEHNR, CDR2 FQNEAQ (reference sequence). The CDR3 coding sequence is TGTGCCAGCAGCTTAGTGTTGGGAGACTACGAGCAGTACTTC. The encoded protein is CASSLVLGDYEQYF.

The CDR3, as DNA: TGTGCCAGCAGCTCTCGCCGGGGGGCGGGAGCGTCCACAGATACGCAGTATTTT. Encoded protein: CASSSRRGAGASTDTQYF. The rearrangement links TRBV9 to TRBJ2-3; D possibly corresponds to TRBD2 (7 bases). Germline V gene sequence: CDR1 SGDLS, CDR2 YYNGEE. V lost 4 bases and J 2 bases, leaving 23 bases between the germline ends. The CDR3 runs 18 residues.

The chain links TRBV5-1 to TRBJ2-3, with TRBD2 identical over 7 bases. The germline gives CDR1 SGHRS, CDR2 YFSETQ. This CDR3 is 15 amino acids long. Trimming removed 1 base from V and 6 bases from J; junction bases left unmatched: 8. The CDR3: CASSLFLAEEDTQYF. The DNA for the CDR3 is TGCGCCAGCAGCTTGTTCCTAGCGGAGGAGGATACGCAGTATTTT.

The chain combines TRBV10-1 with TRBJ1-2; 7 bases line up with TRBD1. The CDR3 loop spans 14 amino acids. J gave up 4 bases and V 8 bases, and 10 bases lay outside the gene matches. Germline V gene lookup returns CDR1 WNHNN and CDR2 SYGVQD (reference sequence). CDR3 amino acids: CASGIQGWPYGYTF. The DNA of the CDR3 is TGCGCCAGCGGAATACAGGGGTGGCCCTATGGCTACACCTTC.

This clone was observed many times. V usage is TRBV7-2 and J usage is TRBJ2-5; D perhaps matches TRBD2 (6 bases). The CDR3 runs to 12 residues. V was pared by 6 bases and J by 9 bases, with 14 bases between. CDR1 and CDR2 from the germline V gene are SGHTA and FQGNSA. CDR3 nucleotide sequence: TGTGCCAGCAGTTCTCGGGGGAGGCCCCAGTACTTC. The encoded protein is CASSSRGRPQYF.

The CDR3 sequence is CASSRDPSSYEQYF. The DNA of the CDR3 is TGTGCCAGCAGTAGGGACCCCAGCTCCTACGAGCAGTACTTC. The chain joins TRBV6-5 to TRBJ2-7; perhaps D is TRBD1 or TRBD2 (5 bases each). The length of the CDR3 is 14 residues. V was cut by 5 bases and J by 0 bases, with 11 bases left in between. Germline CDR1 reads MNHEY; CDR2 reads SVGAGI.

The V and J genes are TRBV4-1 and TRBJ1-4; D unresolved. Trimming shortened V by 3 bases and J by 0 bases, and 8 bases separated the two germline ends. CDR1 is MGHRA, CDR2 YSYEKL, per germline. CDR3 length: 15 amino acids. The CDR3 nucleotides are TGCGCCAGCAGCCAGGTGGGGACAACTAATGAAAAACTGTTTTTT. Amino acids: CASSQVGTTNEKLFF.

CDR3 DNA: TGTGCCAGCAGGGGGACAGGCTACAGCTCCTATAATTCACCCCTCCACTTT. Its translation: CASRGTGYSSYNSPLHF. This chain links TRBV6-4 with TRBJ1-6, with TRBD1 matching over 8 bases. The germline gives CDR1 MRHNA, CDR2 SNTAGT. After removal of 6 bases from V and 0 bases from J, the junction contained 7 bases not matched to a gene. This CDR3 spans 17 amino acids.

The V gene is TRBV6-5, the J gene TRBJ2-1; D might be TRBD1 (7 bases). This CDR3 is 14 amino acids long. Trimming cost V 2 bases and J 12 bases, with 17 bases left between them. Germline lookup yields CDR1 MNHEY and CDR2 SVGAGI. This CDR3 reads CASSYEGAGMVQFF. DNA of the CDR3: TGTGCCAGCAGTTACGAGGGGGCGGGGATGGTGCAGTTCTTC.

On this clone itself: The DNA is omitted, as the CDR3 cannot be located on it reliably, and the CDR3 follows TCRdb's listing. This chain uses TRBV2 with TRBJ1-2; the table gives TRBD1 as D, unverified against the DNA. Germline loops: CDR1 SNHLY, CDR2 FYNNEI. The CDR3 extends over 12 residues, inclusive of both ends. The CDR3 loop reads CASSDDFGTGAF.